These 21 T cell receptor beta chains were sequenced from one sample in a study of quantifying T cell responses using KT2 cells. Study information: RNA was reverse transcribed with TCR alpha and beta constant-region primers.

The cDNA 3' end received a ligated oligonucleotide with a UMI. First-round PCR used roughly 4 cycles and beta primers RC1.1 and RC1.2 covering TRBC1 and TRBC2. TCRdb reprocessed the UMI-ligation and nested PCR reads with MiXCR, giving one entry per CDR3 protein. The sample carries 42,000 or so distinct CDR3 sequences, approximately 15% recorded once. Sequencing was done on a sample of PBMCs spiked with cells of the T cell clone KT2. The receptors were gathered from a human donor.

The chain employs TRBV20-1 and TRBJ1-1; D is perhaps TRBD1 (5 bases). CDR3 length: 16 residues. Germline V CDR1 and CDR2: DFQATT, SNEGSKA (reference sequence). The CDR3 DNA reads as TGCAGAGGATCCGGAGGGGCCCATTATATGAACACTGAAGCTTTCTTT. It specifies CRGSGGAHYMNTEAFF.

The genes are TRBV7-2 and TRBJ1-1, with a tentative D call TRBD1 (6 bases). There are 15 residues in the CDR3. The germline V gene encodes CDR1 SGHTA and CDR2 FQGNSA. Trimming shortened V by 6 bases and J by 4 bases, and 18 bases separated the two germline ends. The CDR3 coding sequence is TGTGCCAGCAGACGAGGGCCGTCAGGGGCCACTGAAGCTTTCTTT. It is translated as CASRRGPSGATEAFF. Based on the CDR3 plus reference TRBV7-2 and TRBJ1-1, the full variable domain is GAGVSQSPSNKVTEKGKDVELRCDPISGHTALYWYRQSLGQGLEFLIYFQGNSAPDKSGLPSDRFSAERTGGSVSTLTIQRTQQEDSAVYLCASRRGPSGATEAFFGQGTRLTVV.

This clonotype was observed a handful of times. The DNA for the CDR3 is TGTGCCAGCAGAGACGAGAGGTACACTGAAGCTTTCTTT. Its translation: CASRDERYTEAFF. The chain joins TRBV6-4 to TRBJ1-1; D not certain. Trimming shortened V by 6 bases and J by 3 bases, and 11 bases separated the two germline ends. CDR3 length: 13 residues. CDR1 and CDR2 (germline): MRHNA, SNTAGT.

The rearrangement uses TRBV5-4 and TRBJ2-3, with D possibly TRBD1 on 6 matching bases. The CDR3 loop spans 12 amino acids. The V gene lost 3 bases and the J gene lost 14 bases, with 16 bases spanning the gap. CDR1 and CDR2 (germline): SGHNT, YYREEE (reference sequence). The CDR3 nucleotides read TGTGCCAGCAGCTCCGCAAAGGGACAAAGGTATTTT. This gives the protein CASSSAKGQRYF.

This clonotype has more than one count but fewer than ten. The chain joins TRBV7-6 to TRBJ2-7, with 9 nucleotides matching TRBD1. The CDR3 sequence is 14 residues long. V gave up 5 bases and J gave up 4 bases; unmatched junction bases: 6. Germline V gene lookup returns CDR1 SGHVS and CDR2 FNYEAQ. CDR3 sequence: CASSEGQGHYEQYF. CDR3 bases: TGTGCCAGCAGCGAGGGACAGGGCCATTACGAGCAGTACTTC.

This clonotype was seen many times. The J gene is TRBJ2-1, the V gene TRBV9; 12 bases are a match to TRBD2. The CDR3 has 16 residues. Germline V gives CDR1 SGDLS, CDR2 YYNGEE. The trim removed 2 bases at V and 6 bases at J, leaving 6 bases unmatched. CDR3 amino acids: CASSVFLAGGPNEQFF. In nucleotides, the CDR3 is TGTGCCAGCAGCGTTTTTCTAGCGGGAGGGCCCAATGAGCAGTTCTTC. The variable domain in full, with the rest retrieved from reference TRBV9 and TRBJ2-1, is DSGVTQTPKHLITATGQRVTLRCSPRSGDLSVYWYQQSLDQGLQFLIQYYNGEERAKGNILERFSAQQFPDLHSELNLSSLELGDSALYFCASSVFLAGGPNEQFFGPGTRLTVL.

The chain combines TRBV25-1 with TRBJ2-2; 8 nucleotides agree with TRBD2. Looked up from germline, CDR1 is MGHDK and CDR2 is SYGVNS. The CDR3 totals 14 residues. V dropped 3 bases and J dropped 7; count of bases not matched to a gene: 4. This CDR3 reads CASSETSESGELFF. The CDR3 DNA reads TGTGCCAGCAGTGAGACTAGCGAGAGCGGGGAGCTGTTTTTT.

A note on this clonotype: A single base separates this from a much larger clone, so it may be a read error. The chain carries TRBV13 and TRBJ2-1; a weak D match, TRBD1 (6 bases). Deletions cut 5 bases from V and 4 bases from J, with 21 bases between. The V gene's germline CDR1 is PRHDT and CDR2 FYEKMQ (reference sequence). The CDR3 sequence is 17 residues long. The DNA of the CDR3 is TGTGCCAGCAGCCCTCCCGCAGGGGACCCTTCATACAATGAGCAGTTCTTC. It is translated as CASSPPAGDPSYNEQFF. Looking up the rest from reference TRBV13 and TRBJ2-1 gives the full variable domain: AAGVIQSPRHLIKEKRETATLKCYPIPRHDTVYWYQQGPGQDPQFLISFYEKMQSDKGSIPDRFSAQQFSDYHSELNMSSLELGDSALYFCASSPPAGDPSYNEQFFGPGTRLTVL.

This clonotype was seen more than once but under ten times. The rearrangement joins TRBV29-1 to TRBJ1-1; 7 bases map to TRBD1. This CDR3 region has 12 residues. With V trimmed by 6 bases and J by 6 bases, 7 bases remained unmatched. Germline V CDR1 and CDR2: SQVTM, ANQGSEA. CDR3 residues: CSVAHRGSEAFF. CDR3 nucleotides: TGCAGCGTGGCCCACAGGGGATCTGAAGCTTTCTTT.

In this sample, this clonotype turned up a few times. This chain uses TRBV20-1 with TRBJ1-4; TRBD1 is a possible D gene (5 bases). The CDR3 is made up of 14 amino acids. Germline CDR1 and CDR2: DFQATT and SNEGSKA (reference sequence). V dropped 5 bases and J dropped 0 bases, with 10 bases sitting between them. Here the CDR3 reads CSAGGRATNEKLFF. In DNA, the CDR3 is TGCAGTGCTGGGGGAAGGGCAACTAATGAAAAACTGTTTTTT.

In its sample, this clonotype was seen many times. The gene calls are TRBV20-1 and TRBJ2-7; 11 positions agree with TRBD1. Germline CDR1 reads DFQATT; CDR2 reads SNEGSKA (reference sequence). V trimming: 3 bases; J trimming: 7 bases; junction bases outside the gene matches: 14. The CDR3 loop spans 16 amino acids. Here the CDR3 DNA reads TGCAGTGCTAGCCGCCCCCCGGGACAGGGGGTAGGAGAGCAGTACTTC. This codes for CSASRPPGQGVGEQYF.

This clonotype has a handful of counts. The V gene is TRBV6-6, the J gene TRBJ1-2; 7 bases fit TRBD1. Germline-derived CDR1 and CDR2 are MNHNY and SVGAGI (reference sequence). The V and J ends lost 0 bases and 3 bases, in that order; junction bases with no gene match: 7. The CDR3 extends over 16 amino acids. This CDR3 reads CASSYSAGGTDYGYTF. The CDR3 DNA sequence: TGTGCCAGCAGTTACTCAGCAGGGGGTACCGACTATGGCTACACCTTC.

Only a few counts were recorded for this clonotype. CDR3 DNA sequence: TGTGCCAGCTCACCTTCCACGGCCCTCTACGAGCAGTACTTC. It translates to CASSPSTALYEQYF. This chain links TRBV18 with TRBJ2-7; D gene uncertain. The CDR3 runs 14 residues. V lost 3 bases and J 3 bases, leaving 12 bases between the germline ends. Looked up from germline, CDR1 is KGHSH and CDR2 is LQKENI.

This clonotype has a handful of counts. This chain joins TRBV12-3 or TRBV12-4 and TRBJ2-1; 12 bases agree with TRBD2. The junction had 12 bases not matched to a gene; V was cut back by 10 bases and J by 8 bases. This CDR3 has 15 residues. This chain's CDR3 is CATRTSGKARDEQFF. CDR3 bases: TGTGCCACTCGGACTAGCGGGAAAGCACGGGATGAGCAGTTCTTC.

This clonotype was observed many times. The chain combines TRBV6-5 with TRBJ2-1; D is undetermined. This CDR3 has 13 amino acids. The germline V gene encodes CDR1 MNHEY and CDR2 SVGAGI. Trimming pared 3 bases from V and 6 bases from J, leaving 9 bases between. CDR3 region: CASSYLVGNEQFF. Written as DNA, the CDR3 is TGTGCCAGCAGTTATCTAGTTGGCAATGAGCAGTTCTTC.

This chain links TRBV5-1 with TRBJ1-1; TRBD1 matches at 7 bases. V was pared by 0 bases and J by 2 bases, with 7 bases of the junction left unmatched. Germline CDR1 and CDR2: SGHRS and YFSETQ. The CDR3 has 16 residues. Here the CDR3 DNA reads TGCGCCAGCAGCTTGGTGGGGACAGTTTTAAACACTGAAGCTTTCTTT. It encodes CASSLVGTVLNTEAFF.

In its sample, this clonotype was seen a few times. The V and J genes are TRBV27 and TRBJ2-3; unclear D gene. Trimming took off 0 bases at V and 4 bases at J, with 14 bases between the two ends. Germline loops: CDR1 MNHEY, CDR2 SMNVEV (reference sequence). The CDR3 consists of 16 residues. The CDR3 DNA follows: TGTGCCAGCAGTTTATCGGGGTACTCTGGCGCAGATACGCAGTATTTT. Translation gives CASSLSGYSGADTQYF.

This clonotype was observed a handful of times. V is TRBV11-1 and J is TRBJ1-1; 8 bases agree with TRBD1. This CDR3 region has 15 residues. After removal of 0 bases from V and 5 bases from J, the junction contained 5 bases not matched to a gene. Germline lookup yields CDR1 SGHAT and CDR2 FQDESV (reference sequence). CDR3 nucleotide sequence: TGTGCCAGCAGCTTAGCAAGGACAGGGTCTACTGAAGCTTTCTTT. This encodes CASSLARTGSTEAFF.

This clonotype was recorded many times. The V and J genes are TRBV3-1 and TRBJ1-2; D possibly corresponds to TRBD1 (6 bases). Germline V gives CDR1 LGHDT, CDR2 YNNKEL (reference sequence). This CDR3 has 14 amino acids. Between the trimmed V and J ends, which lost 3 bases and 7 bases, there was a span of 15 bases. The CDR3 spells CASSQGDRTSGYTF. The CDR3 DNA follows: TGTGCCAGCAGCCAGGGAGACAGGACCTCTGGCTACACCTTC.

This clonotype has just a few counts. The chain couples TRBV11-3 to TRBJ2-1; D is unresolved. The CDR3 consists of 12 residues. Germline V gene lookup returns CDR1 SGHNT and CDR2 YENEEA. Deletions cut 0 bases from V and 7 bases from J, with 4 bases between. The CDR3, as DNA: TGTGCCAGCAGCTTAGATCGGAATGAGCAGTTCTTC. This sequence encodes CASSLDRNEQFF.

The genes are TRBV6-2 or TRBV6-3 and TRBJ1-5, with D unresolved. V lost 4 bases and J 0 bases, leaving 4 bases between the germline ends. CDR1 and CDR2 (germline): MNHEY, SVGEGT. CDR3 length equals 13 residues. The DNA of the CDR3 is TGTGCCAGCAGTTTAAATAGCAATCAGCCCCAGCATTTT. Its protein product is CASSLNSNQPQHF.